Listed here is a single TCR beta chain. The missing conserved phenylalanine or tryptophan at the end of this CDR3 makes a read error likely. This sample stems from a study of T cells in Graves' hyperthyroidism and ophthalmopathy. With 2 bases removed from V and 0 bases from J, the gap between germline ends came to 13 bases. The germline V gene encodes CDR1 GTSNPN and CDR2 SVGIG (reference sequence). The length of the CDR3 is 15 residues. RNA transcripts provided the source from which TCR beta CDR3 regions were amplified. The study used the HTBI primer set for a first-round RT-PCR of the TCR CDR3. TCRdb analysed the multiplex PCR reads with MiXCR anew, one entry per CDR3 protein. Among about 300,000 distinct CDR3 sequences listed, 12% to 15% were seen once. Diagnostic decisions used clinical symptoms, serum thyroxine and TRAb, thyroid ultrasound and orbital computed tomography.

V is TRBV30 and J is TRBJ2-5; either TRBD1 or TRBD2 may fit D (5 bases each). Material: blood. This sequence was found in a woman aged 40 to 50 with Graves' hyperthyroidism. The CDR3 sequence: CAWSTGTVNQETQYL. The CDR3, as DNA: TGTGCCTGGAGTACCGGGACGGTGAACCAAGAGACCCAGTACCTC.